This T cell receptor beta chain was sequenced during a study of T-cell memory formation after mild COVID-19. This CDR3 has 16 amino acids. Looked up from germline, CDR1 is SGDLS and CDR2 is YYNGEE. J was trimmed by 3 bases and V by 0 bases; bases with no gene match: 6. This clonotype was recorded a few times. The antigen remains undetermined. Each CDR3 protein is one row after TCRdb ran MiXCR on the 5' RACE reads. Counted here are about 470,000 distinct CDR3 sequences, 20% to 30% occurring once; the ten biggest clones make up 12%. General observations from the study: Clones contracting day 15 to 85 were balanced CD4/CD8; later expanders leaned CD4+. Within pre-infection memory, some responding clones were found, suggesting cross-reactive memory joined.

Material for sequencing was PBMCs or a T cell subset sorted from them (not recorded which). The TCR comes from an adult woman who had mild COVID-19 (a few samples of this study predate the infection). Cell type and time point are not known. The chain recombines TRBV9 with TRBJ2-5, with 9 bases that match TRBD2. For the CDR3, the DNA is TGTGCCAGCAGCGTAGCTGAGCGGGGGGTCGAAGAGACCCAGTACTTC. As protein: CASSVAERGVEETQYF.